A selection of T cell receptor beta chains follows, all from one sample in a study of T cell changes during pregnancy in multiple sclerosis. Here immunoSEQ multiplex PCR was the method, and the copy in TCRdb shows in-frame clones only, minus some. The sample has 90,000 to 100,000 clones, 92% seen once. The source was peripheral blood, collected after pregnancy. These receptors came from a female donor in good health, enrolled as a control in a pregnancy study. Both conserved end residues are part of each CDR3. A D gene is named only where the DNA matches it firmly. Clone size appears in some rows only: once, few, many, or a class for an expanded clone.

clone size	J gene	V gene	D gene	CDR3 DNA	CDR3 protein
-	TRBJ2-5	TRBV5-6	-	TGTGCCAGCAGCTTGGGGGCTGCAGAGACCCAGTACTTC	CASSLGAAETQYF
-	TRBJ2-1	TRBV7-8	-	TGTGCCAGCAGCTCAAGGGGCGAGGGGGAGGGGGTCAATGAGCAGTTCTTC	CASSSRGEGEGVNEQFF
-	TRBJ2-5	TRBV25-1	-	TGTGCCAGCAGTGATAGTCCAGGGGTTGTGGAGACCCAGTACTTC	CASSDSPGVVETQYF
-	TRBJ2-5	TRBV7-3	-	TGTGCCAGCAGCTTAATTGTAGCGTCGGAGACCCAGTACTTC	CASSLIVASETQYF
-	TRBJ2-3	TRBV7-2	-	TGTGCCAGCAGCTTAGGCCGGTCACTTAGCACAGATACGCAGTATTTT	CASSLGRSLSTDTQYF
-	TRBJ2-1	TRBV6-5	-	TGTGCCAGCAGTTCCGATGGAGGGTTGGACTACAATGAGCAGTTCTTC	CASSSDGGLDYNEQFF
-	TRBJ1-6	TRBV9	-	TGTGCCAGCAGCGCCCAGGGCTCACCCCTCCACTTT	CASSAQGSPLHF
-	TRBJ2-5	TRBV5-1	-	TGCGCCAGCAGCTTTAATCAAGAGACCCAGTACTTC	CASSFNQETQYF
-	TRBJ2-7	TRBV7-8	-	TGTGCCAGCAGCTTAAGACAGGAAACCTACGAGCAGTACTTC	CASSLRQETYEQYF
-	TRBJ2-7	TRBV5-6	TRBD2	TGTGCCAGCAGCTTCCGGGGGGTGGGAGTAGGCTACGAGCAGTACTTC	CASSFRGVGVGYEQYF
-	TRBJ2-7	TRBV5-6	-	TGTGCCAGCACTCCGCTTAGCGCAGAAACCTACGAGCAGTACTTC	CASTPLSAETYEQYF
-	TRBJ2-2	TRBV11-3	-	TGTGCCAGCAGCTCTAGCCTTAGGCTCGGGGAGCTGTTTTTT	CASSSSLRLGELFF
-	TRBJ1-1	TRBV6-1	-	TGTGCCAGCAGTGACAGGGCAGGGAACACTGAAGCTTTCTTT	CASSDRAGNTEAFF
-	TRBJ2-1	TRBV7-9	TRBD1	TGTGCCAGCAGCCAATGGACAGGGGGCAATGAGCAGTTCTTC	CASSQWTGGNEQFF
-	TRBJ2-1	TRBV9	-	TGTGCCAGCAGCGTAGGTCCCCGGGACTACAATGAGCAGTTCTTC	CASSVGPRDYNEQFF
-	TRBJ1-1	TRBV29-1	-	TGCAGCGTTGGCTTAGGGGCCAACACTGAAGCTTTCTTT	CSVGLGANTEAFF
-	TRBJ1-3	TRBV5-1	-	TGCGCCAGCAGCCACGGTGGAAACACCATATATTTT	CASSHGGNTIYF
-	TRBJ1-2	TRBV15	TRBD1	TGTGCCACCAGCTCAGACAGGGGGTCCTTTGCCTACACCTTC	CATSSDRGSFAYTF
once	TRBJ2-7	TRBV19	TRBD2	TGTGCCAGTAGTACGGGACTAGCGGGGGTCCTGGAGCAGTACTTC	CASSTGLAGVLEQYF
-	TRBJ2-1	TRBV29-1	-	TGCAGCGTTGAAATTGGACTCCACTACAATGAGCAGTTCTTC	CSVEIGLHYNEQFF
-	TRBJ2-7	TRBV27	-	TGTGCCAGCAGTACTAGCTCCGAGCAGTACTTC	CASSTSSEQYF
-	TRBJ2-1	TRBV7-2	-	TGTGCCAGCAGCCGGATGGGGCCCTCCTCCTACAATGAGCAGTTCTTC	CASSRMGPSSYNEQFF
few	TRBJ1-1	TRBV2	-	TGTGCCAGCAGTGGGCCAGTTGAAGCTTTCTTT	CASSGPVEAFF
-	TRBJ2-1	TRBV7-9	-	TGTGCCAGCAGCTATAGCGATAGCTCCTACAATGAGCAGTTCTTC	CASSYSDSSYNEQFF
-	TRBJ1-5	TRBV19	-	TGTGCCAGTAGTGGGGAGGACCACAATCAGCCCCAGCATTTT	CASSGEDHNQPQHF
-	TRBJ1-1	TRBV6-6	TRBD1	TGTGCCAGCAGTGTCGACAGGGGGAACACTGAAGCTTTCTTT	CASSVDRGNTEAFF
-	TRBJ1-6	TRBV6-1	-	TGTGCCAGCAGTGGAACCCGAGGCCACTCTAATTCACCCCTCCACTTT	CASSGTRGHSNSPLHF
-	TRBJ1-4	TRBV29-1	TRBD1	TGCAGCGTCACAGGGGCAGTAGAGGAAAAACTGTTTTTT	CSVTGAVEEKLFF
-	TRBJ2-3	TRBV5-1	-	TGCGCCAGCAGCTTGGCGGGCACAGATACGCAGTATTTT	CASSLAGTDTQYF
-	TRBJ2-1	TRBV10-1	TRBD2	TGCGCCAGCAGTGTGCCGAGACTAGCGGAGACCTCCTACAATGAGCAGTTCTTC	CASSVPRLAETSYNEQFF
once	TRBJ1-3	TRBV19	-	TGTGCCAGTATCCCCCCCAGCTCTGGAAACACCATATATTTT	CASIPPSSGNTIYF
-	TRBJ2-1	TRBV6-5	-	TGTGCCAGCAGTTCCCTCGGCGGTGAGCAGTTCTTC	CASSSLGGEQFF
-	TRBJ1-1	TRBV5-6	-	TGTGCCAGCACCCCCTCGGACAGTAACATGAACACTGAAGCTTTCTTT	CASTPSDSNMNTEAFF
-	TRBJ2-4	TRBV7-9	TRBD1	TGTGCCAGCAGCTTACTGACAGGGGGCCCTACCAAAAACATTCAGTACTTC	CASSLLTGGPTKNIQYF
-	TRBJ2-2	TRBV11-3	TRBD2	TGTGCCAGCAGCTTAAGGACTAGCCCTGTCGCGAACACCGGGGAGCTGTTTTTT	CASSLRTSPVANTGELFF
-	TRBJ2-7	TRBV28	-	TGTGCCACCACGCAGGGGCTTACCTACGAGCAGTACTTC	CATTQGLTYEQYF
once	TRBJ2-3	TRBV19	-	TGTGCCAGTAGTATAGATACATTTGGAGGGTCCACAGATACGCAGTATTTT	CASSIDTFGGSTDTQYF
-	TRBJ1-2	TRBV9	TRBD1	TGTGCCAGCAGCCCTGAACAGACAGGGGATGGCTACACCTTC	CASSPEQTGDGYTF
-	TRBJ1-5	TRBV28	-	TGTGCCACCCGAAGTGGCGCGAGGAATGGTAATCAGCCCCAGCATTTT	CATRSGARNGNQPQHF
-	TRBJ2-7	TRBV29-1	TRBD1	TGCAGCGTTGTACAGGGGGCGTACGAGCAGTACTTC	CSVVQGAYEQYF
-	TRBJ1-2	TRBV25-1	TRBD1	TGTGCCAGCAGTGAGGGGACAGGGGGATCCTATGGCTACACCTTC	CASSEGTGGSYGYTF
once	TRBJ1-1	TRBV27	-	TGTGCCAGCAGTCCCTTACTGGGGAGTTGGACTGAAGCTTTCTTT	CASSPLLGSWTEAFF